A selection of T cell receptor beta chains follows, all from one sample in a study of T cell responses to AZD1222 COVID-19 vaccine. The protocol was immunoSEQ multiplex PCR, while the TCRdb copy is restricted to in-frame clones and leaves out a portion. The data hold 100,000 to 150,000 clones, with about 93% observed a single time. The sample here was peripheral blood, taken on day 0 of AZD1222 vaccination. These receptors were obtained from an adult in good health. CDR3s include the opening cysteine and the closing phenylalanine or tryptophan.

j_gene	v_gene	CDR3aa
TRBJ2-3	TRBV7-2	CASSLGRDTQYF
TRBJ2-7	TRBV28	CASSPPGAQRDEQYF
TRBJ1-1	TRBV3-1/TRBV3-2	CASSRVFETEAFF
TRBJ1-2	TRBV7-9	CASSFSGQGAYGYTF
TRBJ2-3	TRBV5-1	CASSLARQTGGTDTQYF
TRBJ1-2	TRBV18	CASSPSQGPTYYGYTF
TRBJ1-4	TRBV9	CASSLTAGLSTNEKLFF
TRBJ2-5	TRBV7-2	CASSSSGRWETQYF
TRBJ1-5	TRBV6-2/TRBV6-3	CASSYKRGGNQPQHF
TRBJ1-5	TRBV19	CASSISGQGVGNQPQHF
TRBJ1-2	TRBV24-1	CATSDPPQADGYTF
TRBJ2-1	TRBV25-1	CASTPDRRVYNEQFF
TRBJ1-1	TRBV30	CAWGGQEAFF
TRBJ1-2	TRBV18	CASSPEQGRNYGYTF
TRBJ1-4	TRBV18	CASSPPGTGGSFEKLFF
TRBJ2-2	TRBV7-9	CASSPSRGSGNGELFF
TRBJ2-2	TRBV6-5	CAFQRGGELFF
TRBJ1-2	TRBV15	CATSRDRTGYGYTF
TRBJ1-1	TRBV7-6	CASSLTEAFF
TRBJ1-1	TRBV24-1	CATSDPGYTEAFF
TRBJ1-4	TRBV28	CASSLRGGRGNEKLFF
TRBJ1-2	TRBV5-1	CASSSSPNYGYTF
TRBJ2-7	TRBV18	CASSPDRVFSYEQYF
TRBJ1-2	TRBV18	CASPVRTASTRAHGYTF
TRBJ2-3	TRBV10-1	CASSPSGGTTDTQYF